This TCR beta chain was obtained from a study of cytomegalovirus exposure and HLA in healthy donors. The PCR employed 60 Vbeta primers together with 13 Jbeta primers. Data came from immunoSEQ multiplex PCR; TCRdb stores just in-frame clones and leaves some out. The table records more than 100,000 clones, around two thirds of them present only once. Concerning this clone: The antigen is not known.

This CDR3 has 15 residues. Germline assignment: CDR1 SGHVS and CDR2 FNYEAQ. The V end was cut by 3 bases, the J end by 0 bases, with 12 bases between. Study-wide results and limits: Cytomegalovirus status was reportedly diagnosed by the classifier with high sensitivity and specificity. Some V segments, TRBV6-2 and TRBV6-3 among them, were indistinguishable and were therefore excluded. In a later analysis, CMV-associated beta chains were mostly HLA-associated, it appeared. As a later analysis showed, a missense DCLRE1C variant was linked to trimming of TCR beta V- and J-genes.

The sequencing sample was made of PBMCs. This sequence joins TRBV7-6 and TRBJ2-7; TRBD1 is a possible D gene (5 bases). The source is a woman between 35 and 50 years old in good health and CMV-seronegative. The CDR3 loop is CASSFNTGRSYEQYF. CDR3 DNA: TGTGCCAGCAGCTTTAACACAGGTCGCTCCTACGAGCAGTACTTC.